The 15 T cell receptor beta chains below all came from one sample that was sequenced in a study of CD8 T cells in Susac syndrome. Random hexamers were used to reverse transcribe an amount of about 0.45 to 1 ug RNA. One entry per CDR3 protein, called by TCRdb with MiXCR from the immunoSEQ multiplex PCR reads. The table shows some 200,000 distinct CDR3 sequences, with about 95% occurring only once. The specimen was CD4+ T cells from PBMCs. These TCRs come from a human donor in good health.

This chain uses TRBV20-1 with TRBJ2-7; D is ambiguous. Trimming left V 0 bases short and J 0 bases short, with 6 bases between. Germline V gene lookup returns CDR1 DFQATT and CDR2 SNEGSKA (reference sequence). The CDR3 covers 13 residues. As DNA, the CDR3 is TGCAGTGCTAGAGACAGCCGCTCCTACGAGCAGTACTTC. Residues: CSARDSRSYEQYF.

In this sample, this clonotype turned up once. V gene TRBV20-1 combines with J gene TRBJ1-5; no clear D. Per germline, CDR1 DFQATT and CDR2 SNEGSKA (reference sequence). The CDR3 spans 13 residues. The V end was cut by 5 bases, the J end by 2 bases, with 10 bases between. The CDR3 region has the DNA TGCAGTGCTCCCGGGGTGGGCAATCAGCCCCAGCATTTT. Its protein is CSAPGVGNQPQHF.

This clonotype was counted between two and nine times. The chain uses TRBV20-1 and TRBJ2-5; D is uncertain. From germline, CDR1 is DFQATT and CDR2 SNEGSKA (reference sequence). Trimming took off 5 bases at V and 2 bases at J, with 6 bases between the two ends. This CDR3 contains 11 residues. The chain's CDR3 is CSAQFQETQYF. The CDR3 DNA reads as TGCAGTGCTCAGTTTCAAGAGACCCAGTACTTC.

V usage is TRBV20-1 and J usage is TRBJ1-5; D uncertain. V dropped 0 bases and J dropped 4 bases, with 13 bases sitting between them. The CDR3 consists of 15 residues. Germline CDR1 is DFQATT and CDR2 is SNEGSKA (reference sequence). CDR3 bases: TGCAGTGCTAGAGATAACCGGGGAGTAAATCAGCCCCAGCATTTT. This encodes CSARDNRGVNQPQHF.

The J gene is TRBJ2-1, the V gene TRBV4-3; D possibly corresponds to TRBD2 (7 bases). Germline-derived CDR1 and CDR2 are LGHNA and YSLEER. V lost 1 base and J 10 bases, leaving 20 bases between the germline ends. The CDR3 sequence is 16 residues long. Written as DNA, the CDR3 is TGCGCCAGCAGCCAAGCCCCTCGGGGGGCCAATTCGGAGCAGTTCTTC. Translating gives CASSQAPRGANSEQFF.

This chain joins TRBV5-4 and TRBJ1-1; D gene uncertain. V dropped 0 bases and J dropped 1 base, with 4 bases sitting between them. Germline values: CDR1 SGHNT, CDR2 YYREEE (reference sequence). There are 13 residues in the CDR3. CDR3 in DNA: TGTGCCAGCAGCTTGGAGGCGAACACTGAAGCTTTCTTT. This gives the protein CASSLEANTEAFF. Complete variable domain (other parts from reference TRBV5-4 and TRBJ1-1): ETGVTQSPTHLIKTRGQQVTLRCSSQSGHNTVSWYQQALGQGPQFIFQYYREEENGRGNFPPRFSGLQFPNYSSELNVNALELDDSALYLCASSLEANTEAFFGQGTRLTVV.

This chain uses TRBV7-9 with TRBJ2-7; 11 bases are a match to TRBD1. There are 15 residues in the CDR3. Germline V lookup: CDR1 SEHNR, CDR2 FQNEAQ (reference sequence). V shed 5 bases, J shed 3 bases, and the junction held 6 bases outside the gene matches. CDR3 nucleotide sequence: TGTGCCAGCAGCCATGGGACAGGGGGACTCTACGAGCAGTACTTC. Encoded protein: CASSHGTGGLYEQYF.

This chain uses TRBV29-1 with TRBJ1-2; 10 bases agree with TRBD1. This CDR3 has 13 amino acids. V was clipped by 4 bases and J by 8 bases; unmatched bases: 7. From germline, CDR1 is SQVTM and CDR2 ANQGSEA. CDR3 bases: TGCAGCGTTGTGGGGGACAGGGGCGAGGGCTACACCTTC. Translated: CSVVGDRGEGYTF.

This rearrangement joins TRBV24-1 to TRBJ1-4; D is uncertain. Trimming took 3 bases from V and 3 from J, leaving 1 base between them. The length of the CDR3 is 12 residues. Germline V CDR1 and CDR2: KGHDR, SFDVKD. CDR3 DNA sequence: TGTGCCACCAGTGATCCTAATGAAAAACTGTTTTTT. Translation gives CATSDPNEKLFF.

The chain carries TRBV5-6 and TRBJ2-5; no clear D gene. Germline V gene data show CDR1 as SGHDT and CDR2 as YYEEEE. This CDR3 region has 12 residues. V was clipped by 5 bases and J by 5 bases, with 10 bases between them. CDR3 protein: CASRQMGETQYF. CDR3 DNA: TGTGCCAGCAGGCAGATGGGGGAGACCCAGTACTTC.

This chain joins TRBV23-1 and TRBJ2-5; 9 nucleotides line up with TRBD1. TRBV23-1 is flagged as an ORF with uncertain function. Trimming removed 0 bases from V and 4 bases from J; junction bases left unmatched: 0. CDR3 length: 14 residues. CDR3 coding DNA: TGCGCCAGCAGTCAATCGGACAGGGGAGAGACCCAGTACTTC. The encoded protein is CASSQSDRGETQYF.

The chain employs TRBV7-9 and TRBJ2-3; 8 bases align to TRBD2. Germline V gene data show CDR1 as SEHNR and CDR2 as FQNEAQ (reference sequence). Unmatched junction bases numbered 9, after V lost 4 bases and J lost 6 bases. The CDR3 has 15 residues. Here the CDR3 DNA reads TGTGCCAGCAGCTCAGCGGGAGCAGCACCGGATACGCAGTATTTT. It encodes CASSSAGAAPDTQYF.

The chain joins TRBV30 to TRBJ2-7; D may be TRBD2 (6 bases). V dropped 5 bases and J dropped 1 base, with 9 bases sitting between them. The CDR3 spans 12 residues. CDR1 and CDR2 from the germline V gene are GTSNPN and SVGIG (reference sequence). Written as DNA, the CDR3 is TGTGCCTGGGAAGGGAGGTCCTACGAGCAGTACTTC. Translated: CAWEGRSYEQYF. Full variable domain (remainder filled in from reference TRBV30 and TRBJ2-7): SQTIHQWPATLVQPVGSPLSLECTVEGTSNPNLYWYRQAAGRGLQLLFYSVGIGQISSEVPQNLSASRPQDRQFILSSKKLLLSDSGFYLCAWEGRSYEQYFGPGTRLTVT.

This clonotype was found a few times. The chain employs TRBV29-1 and TRBJ2-7; 8 bases fit TRBD2. Germline CDR1 and CDR2: SQVTM and ANQGSEA. The CDR3 consists of 12 residues. The ends lost 3 bases at V and 3 bases at J; junction bases unmatched: 1. CDR3 region: CSVDGTSYEQYF. CDR3 bases: TGCAGCGTTGATGGGACTAGCTACGAGCAGTACTTC.

The V gene is TRBV20-1, the J gene TRBJ2-7; D is unresolved. The CDR3 has 13 amino acids. Germline CDR1 and CDR2: DFQATT and SNEGSKA (reference sequence). V dropped 5 bases and J dropped 2 bases, with 13 bases sitting between them. For the CDR3, the DNA is TGCAGTGCTTTGCCACTGCATCCCTACGAGCAGTACTTC. As protein: CSALPLHPYEQYF.